This T cell receptor beta chain was sequenced during a study of blood T cell repertoires in COVID-19. The CDR3 runs to 16 residues. Germline V lookup: CDR1 SGHTA, CDR2 FQGTGA. V lost 5 bases to trimming and J lost 4 bases, with 18 bases between them. Profiling relied on immunoSEQ multiplex PCR, and the TCRdb table lists in-frame clones only, not all of them. The data show about 160,000 clones, 70% to 85% seen once. Sample: peripheral blood. The chain couples TRBV7-3 to TRBJ2-1; maybe TRBD1 (5 bases). The source of this sequence is a woman in her thirties or forties with COVID-19, enrolled during active disease. CDR3 amino acids: CASSPEPGLTYNEQFF. CDR3 nucleotide sequence: TGTGCCAGCAGCCCAGAACCAGGGCTCACGTACAATGAGCAGTTCTTC.